Each of the 18 T cell receptor beta chains below was sequenced from the same sample in a study of a mutant IDH1 vaccine in newly diagnosed glioma (dated by TCRdb to the early 2020s). What these receptors recognize is not known. Library preparation used the immunoSEQ multiplex PCR assay. As stored in TCRdb, this immuneACCESS dataset retains in-frame rearrangements with V and J assigned. A fraction of the clones does not appear; measured against another copy, unresolved V genes explain less than half of the discrepancy, and the remainder lacks a known reason. For this sample the table gives under 55,000 clones, of which roughly 90% were detected only once. The top ten clones comprise over 2% of the sample. Explained via the paper, the time point label denotes: week 11, during vaccination. Each vaccine dose, consisting of 300 ug of a 20-mer mutant IDH1 peptide in Montanide, was administered subcutaneously with topical imiquimod.

The source material was PBMCs, sampled from a glioma patient whose treatment included an IDH1 peptide vaccine. Receptor source: a man aged 50-59 years with glioma.

The chain links TRBV30 to TRBJ1-6; the D gene is possibly TRBD1 (5 bases). Trimming took 0 bases from V and 10 from J, leaving 10 bases between them. This CDR3 is built from 13 residues. The germline V gene encodes CDR1 GTSNPN and CDR2 SVGIG (reference sequence). Written as DNA, the CDR3 is TGTGCCTGGAGTGTTGGGGACGGCTCACCCCTCCACTTT. It encodes CAWSVGDGSPLHF.

This chain connects TRBV5-5 to TRBJ2-7; D possibly matches TRBD1 or TRBD2 (6 bases each). The germline V and J ends were trimmed by 0 bases and 3 bases, with 16 bases remaining between them. The CDR3 runs 16 residues. Looked up from germline, CDR1 is SGHKS and CDR2 is YYEKEE (reference sequence). This CDR3 reads CASSLVGGEVRYEQYF. CDR3 DNA sequence: TGTGCCAGCAGCTTGGTGGGGGGCGAAGTACGCTACGAGCAGTACTTC.

The chain recombines TRBV11-2 with TRBJ2-7; D gene unclear. This CDR3 contains 13 residues. Germline V CDR1 and CDR2: SGHAT, FQNNGV. The V and J ends lost 2 bases and 0 bases respectively, with 5 bases between them. CDR3 sequence reads: CASSLQSSYEQYF. As DNA, the CDR3 is TGTGCCAGCAGCTTACAGAGCTCCTACGAGCAGTACTTC.

The CDR3 nucleotides are TGTGCCAGCAGCTACCTCGACAGCAGATCTGAAGCTTTCTTT. This sequence encodes CASSYLDSRSEAFF. This sequence joins TRBV9 and TRBJ1-1, with a weak D call TRBD1 (5 bases). V lost 4 bases, J lost 6 bases, and 16 bases lay in between. The CDR3 runs 14 residues. Per the germline V gene, CDR1 is SGDLS and CDR2 is YYNGEE.

The chain combines TRBV7-2 with TRBJ2-3; unclear D gene. The CDR3 covers 13 residues. V was trimmed by 4 bases and J by 6 bases, leaving 11 bases between them. Germline assignment: CDR1 SGHTA and CDR2 FQGNSA. The CDR3: CASSSPFGDTQYF. CDR3 sequence (DNA): TGTGCCAGCAGCTCACCTTTTGGGGATACGCAGTATTTT.

This chain uses TRBV6-1 with TRBJ1-1; no clear D. V lost 7 bases and J 1 base, leaving 10 bases between the germline ends. CDR3 size: 13 residues. Germline CDR1 and CDR2: MNHNS and SASEGT. The CDR3 DNA is TGTGCCAGCAAACAGCCGGAGAACACTGAAGCTTTCTTT. Protein product: CASKQPENTEAFF.

This clone was detected a few times. The chain links TRBV2 to TRBJ2-5; D tentatively reads TRBD1 or TRBD2 (5 bases each). The CDR3 is 15 residues long. CDR1 SNHLY and CDR2 FYNNEI come from the germline V gene. The V and J ends lost 1 base and 5 bases respectively, with 14 bases between them. CDR3 bases: TGTGCCAGCAGTGAAGGGCAGGGAGATTGGGAGACCCAGTACTTC. Protein sequence: CASSEGQGDWETQYF.

The chain carries TRBV6-5 and TRBJ1-4; 9 bases align to TRBD1. The length of the CDR3 is 15 residues. Trimming at V came to 1 base and at J to 8 bases, leaving 5 bases not matched to a gene. Per the germline V gene, CDR1 is MNHEY and CDR2 is SVGAGI. CDR3 coding DNA: TGTGCCAGCAGTTACTTGGGACAGGGTCTCGAAAAACTGTTTTTT. It translates to CASSYLGQGLEKLFF.

This sequence joins TRBV6-5 and TRBJ2-3, with TRBD2 as a possible D gene (5 bases). Germline loops: CDR1 MNHEY, CDR2 SVGAGI. The CDR3 loop spans 13 amino acids. Deletions cut 6 bases from V and 5 bases from J, with 12 bases between. The CDR3 here is CASRRTSGDTQYF. DNA for the CDR3: TGTGCCAGCAGGCGGACGAGCGGAGATACGCAGTATTTT.

The chain carries TRBV5-1 and TRBJ2-1; D call uncertain. In germline, CDR1 is SGHRS, CDR2 YFSETQ. The CDR3 runs to 15 residues. V was pared by 0 bases and J by 5 bases, with 12 bases between. Written as DNA, the CDR3 is TGCGCCAGCAGCTTGGAGAGTTACCTAAACAATGAGCAGTTCTTC. Encoded protein: CASSLESYLNNEQFF.

The chain couples TRBV7-9 to TRBJ2-1, with TRBD2 matching 8 bases. This CDR3 spans 15 amino acids. Per the germline V gene, CDR1 is SEHNR and CDR2 is FQNEAQ (reference sequence). V lost 1 base to trimming and J lost 1 base; unmatched junction nucleotides: 0. The CDR3 coding sequence is TGTGCCAGCAGCTTAGGCGGGAGGTCCTACAATGAGCAGTTCTTC. This translates into CASSLGGRSYNEQFF. The entire variable domain, with the rest obtained from reference TRBV7-9 and TRBJ2-1, is as follows: DTGVSQNPRHKITKRGQNVTFRCDPISEHNRLYWYRQTLGQGPEFLTYFQNEAQLEKSRLLSDRFSAERPKGSFSTLEIQRTEQGDSAMYLCASSLGGRSYNEQFFGPGTRLTVL.

The genes are TRBV11-2 and TRBJ2-3; possibly TRBD1 for D (6 bases). CDR3 length: 16 residues. CDR1 is SGHAT and CDR2 is FQNNGV in the germline V gene. The V gene lost 4 bases and the J gene lost 1 base, with 15 bases spanning the gap. CDR3 in DNA: TGTGCCAGCAGCTCACCATCAGGACAGCGCACAGATACGCAGTATTTT. It yields the protein CASSSPSGQRTDTQYF.

The chain has TRBV4-3 and TRBJ1-2; 11 nucleotides align to TRBD1. V shed 2 bases and J 4 bases; nucleotides not matched to a gene: 15. The CDR3 consists of 19 residues. CDR1 is LGHNA and CDR2 is YSLEER in the germline V gene. CDR3 loop: CASSQPVPGQGGVGYGYTF. The CDR3 region has the DNA TGCGCCAGCAGCCAACCTGTCCCGGGACAGGGGGGAGTAGGCTATGGCTACACCTTC.

The V call is TRBV6-1, the J call TRBJ1-2; 8 positions agree with TRBD1. The germline CDR1 and CDR2 sequences are MNHNS and SASEGT. V was clipped by 2 bases and J by 6 bases; unmatched bases: 8. This CDR3 has 15 residues. The CDR3 protein is CASSEFWTGTNGYTF. The CDR3 DNA reads TGTGCCAGCAGTGAATTCTGGACAGGGACGAATGGCTACACCTTC.

The V and J genes are TRBV7-2 and TRBJ1-3; 7 nucleotides match TRBD1. V was pared by 6 bases and J by 2 bases, with 4 bases of the junction left unmatched. There are 14 residues in the CDR3. Germline CDR1 reads SGHTA; CDR2 reads FQGNSA. The CDR3 DNA follows: TGTGCCAGCAGACCAGGGACAGCTGGAAACACCATATATTTT. This translates into CASRPGTAGNTIYF.

The V call is TRBV18, the J call TRBJ2-7; no clear D gene. There are 14 residues in the CDR3. Germline CDR1 is KGHSH and CDR2 is LQKENI. Trimming shortened V by 2 bases and J by 2 bases, and 10 bases separated the two germline ends. CDR3 in DNA: TGTGCCAGCTCACCAACGGAAACGGCCTACGAGCAGTACTTC. It yields the protein CASSPTETAYEQYF.

This clone was picked up a small number of times. V gene TRBV18 combines with J gene TRBJ1-3, with TRBD1 identical over 8 bases. The germline V gene has CDR1 KGHSH and CDR2 LQKENI. V was clipped by 6 bases and J by 8 bases; unmatched bases: 9. The CDR3 length is 14 residues. CDR3: CASSSQQGDDTIYF. The CDR3 region has the DNA TGTGCCAGCTCGTCACAACAGGGGGACGACACCATATATTTT.

The chain recombines TRBV11-2 with TRBJ1-1; the D is unclear. The V end was cut by 1 base, the J end by 5 bases, with 8 bases between. This CDR3 is 13 amino acids long. Germline lookup yields CDR1 SGHAT and CDR2 FQNNGV. CDR3 residues: CASSLVFDTEAFF. CDR3 DNA sequence: TGTGCCAGCAGCTTAGTGTTTGATACTGAAGCTTTCTTT.